Below are 21 T cell receptor beta chains sequenced from a single sample in a study of CD8 T cells in ankylosing spondylitis. Via MiXCR, TCRdb re-called the 5' RACE reads, giving one row per CDR3 protein. Of roughly 700,000 distinct CDR3 sequences in the sample, 15% to 20% were seen once. Broader study findings: What appeared characteristic of ankylosing spondylitis blood was a TCR beta motif of eight highly homologous variants.

Their antigens are not known. Sequenced input: blood, either unsorted or a sorted T cell fraction (not recorded which). These receptors were obtained from a male donor with ankylosing spondylitis.

The chain couples TRBV7-3 to TRBJ2-7, with unresolved D. This CDR3 has 15 amino acids. V lost 0 bases, J lost 2 bases, and 11 bases lay in between. CDR1 and CDR2 (germline): SGHTA, FQGTGA. The CDR3 nucleotides read TGTGCCAGCAGCTTAACGTCATCGTATACCTACGAGCAGTACTTC. Protein sequence: CASSLTSSYTYEQYF.

The CDR3: CTICKSNGGLSSYNEQFF. The DNA of the CDR3 is TGTACCATCTGTAAGAGTAACGGCGGGTTGAGCTCCTACAATGAGCAGTTCTTC. The chain employs TRBV3-1 and TRBJ2-1; possibly TRBD2 for D (5 bases). There are 18 residues in the CDR3. The germline V gene encodes CDR1 LGHDT and CDR2 YNNKEL (reference sequence).

The table lists this clonotype with a few counts. CDR3 in amino acids: CSVGVGGHPQETQYF. The CDR3 region has the DNA TGCAGCGTTGGTGTAGGGGGACACCCCCAAGAGACCCAGTACTTC. The V and J genes are TRBV29-1 and TRBJ2-5; TRBD1 is a possible D gene (6 bases). Trimming shortened V by 4 bases and J by 1 base, and 16 bases separated the two germline ends. CDR3 length: 15 amino acids. Germline loops: CDR1 SQVTM, CDR2 ANQGSEA.

This clonotype was counted a few times. The chain is built from TRBV5-1 and TRBJ2-7; tentatively, D is TRBD1 or TRBD2 (5 bases each). The V end lost 0 bases, the J end lost 0 bases, and 10 bases lay between the germline ends. This CDR3 comprises 15 residues. The germline V gene encodes CDR1 SGHRS and CDR2 YFSETQ. CDR3 DNA sequence: TGCGCCAGCAGCTTGGGGGACGGGACCTCCTACGAGCAGTACTTC. Amino acid sequence: CASSLGDGTSYEQYF.

The CDR3 nucleotides read TGCAGTGCTTCCAGGGGGTCTGGCTACGAGCAGTACTTC. It specifies CSASRGSGYEQYF. The chain has TRBV20-1 and TRBJ2-7, with TRBD1 matching 7 bases. The CDR3 extends over 13 amino acids. Germline CDR1 is DFQATT and CDR2 is SNEGSKA (reference sequence). V lost 5 bases, J lost 3 bases, and 7 bases stayed unmatched.

This clonotype was counted a few times. The genes are TRBV12-3 or TRBV12-4 and TRBJ1-2; a possible D gene is TRBD1 (5 bases). With 2 bases removed from V and 5 bases from J, the gap between germline ends came to 9 bases. CDR3 size: 13 residues. The CDR3 coding sequence is TGTGCCAGCAGTTTATCGACAGCGTATGGCTACACCTTC. Translating gives CASSLSTAYGYTF.

This chain links TRBV29-1 with TRBJ1-2; TRBD1 agrees at 7 bases. The CDR3 consists of 15 residues. J lost 0 bases, V lost 4 bases, and 8 bases had no gene match. The V gene's germline CDR1 is SQVTM and CDR2 ANQGSEA. DNA for the CDR3: TGCAGCGTTGGAGGAGGGACAGAAGCTAACTATGGCTACACCTTC. Translating it yields CSVGGGTEANYGYTF.

The chain is built from TRBV7-8 and TRBJ2-1, with 16 bases that match TRBD2. Per germline, CDR1 SGHVS and CDR2 FQNEAQ. V lost 7 bases, J lost 8 bases, and 11 bases stayed unmatched. The CDR3 spans 17 residues. The CDR3 protein is CASNPGLAGGPEDEQFF. In DNA, the CDR3 is TGTGCCAGCAACCCGGGACTAGCGGGAGGGCCTGAAGATGAGCAGTTCTTC.

This chain uses TRBV15 with TRBJ2-2; TRBD2 might be the D (6 bases). V gave up 1 base and J gave up 4 bases, with 16 bases separating them. CDR1 and CDR2 from the germline V gene are LNHNV and YYDKDF (reference sequence). The CDR3 loop spans 17 amino acids. The CDR3 sequence: CATSRAPGMGLTGELFF. The DNA for the CDR3 is TGTGCCACCAGCAGAGCTCCCGGGATGGGACTCACCGGGGAGCTGTTTTTT.

This clonotype was seen more than once but under ten times. The chain combines TRBV29-1 with TRBJ2-1; D may be TRBD2 (5 bases). With 5 bases removed from V and 8 bases from J, the gap between germline ends came to 22 bases. The germline gives CDR1 SQVTM, CDR2 ANQGSEA. The CDR3 spans 15 residues. Written as DNA, the CDR3 is TGCAGCGTTTCCGGGGTTTTCAATCAGAGGGATGAGCAGTTCTTC. It encodes CSVSGVFNQRDEQFF.

This clonotype was detected many times. The V and J genes are TRBV7-9 and TRBJ2-3; D gene unclear. The CDR3 is 15 amino acids. With 0 bases removed from V and 1 base from J, the gap between germline ends came to 8 bases. Germline V CDR1 and CDR2: SEHNR, FQNEAQ (reference sequence). CDR3 sequence (DNA): TGTGCCAGCAGCTTAGCGATGGTCGGCACAGATACGCAGTATTTT. Protein product: CASSLAMVGTDTQYF.

This clonotype was seen a handful of times. V usage is TRBV10-3 and J usage is TRBJ1-1, with D perhaps TRBD1 (6 bases). The ends were cut back, 0 bases at V and 4 bases at J, with 9 bases in the middle. Germline CDR1 reads ENHRY; CDR2 reads SYGVKD. This CDR3 region has 14 residues. CDR3 sequence reads: CAISESGGATEAFF. CDR3 DNA sequence: TGTGCCATCAGTGAGTCGGGGGGCGCCACTGAAGCTTTCTTT.

This chain uses TRBV6-5 with TRBJ2-6; tentatively, D is TRBD1 (5 bases). Germline V CDR1 and CDR2: MNHEY, SVGAGI. The CDR3 has 15 amino acids. V shed 4 bases and J shed 2 bases, with 9 bases lying between them. The CDR3 bases are TGTGCCAGCAGTTCCCCGACAGCTGGGGCCAACGTCCTGACTTTC. It codes for CASSSPTAGANVLTF.

This chain uses TRBV12-3 or TRBV12-4 with TRBJ2-1; D is possibly TRBD2 (6 bases). CDR3 size: 14 residues. The germline V and J ends were trimmed by 8 bases and 8 bases, with 19 bases remaining between them. In DNA, the CDR3 is TGTGCCAGCCGCACCGAGCGGGCCGGGGATGAGCAGTTCTTC. Amino acids: CASRTERAGDEQFF.

The V call is TRBV24-1, the J call TRBJ2-5; 7 bases fit TRBD1. There are 14 residues in the CDR3. J lost 2 bases, V lost 3 bases, and 2 bases had no gene match. Germline V gives CDR1 KGHDR, CDR2 SFDVKD. The CDR3 is CATSDRTGQETQYF. The CDR3 bases are TGTGCCACCAGTGATCGGACAGGACAAGAGACCCAGTACTTC.

This clonotype was observed a few times. This chain joins TRBV12-3 or TRBV12-4 and TRBJ2-7; 7 nucleotides line up with TRBD1. Trimming cost V 5 bases and J 0 bases; bases outside gene matches: 13. CDR3 length equals 17 residues. The CDR3 coding sequence is TGTGCCAGCAGTCCAACCCTGGGACAGCCTGTCTCCTACGAGCAGTACTTC. Translation: CASSPTLGQPVSYEQYF.

The chain is built from TRBV20-1 and TRBJ2-1; TRBD2 matches at 13 bases. Germline CDR1 reads DFQATT; CDR2 reads SNEGSKA (reference sequence). This CDR3 is built from 14 residues. Germline trimming cut 1 base from V and 10 bases from J; bases unmatched to any gene: 4. CDR3 sequence (DNA): TGCAGTGCTAGAGGGACTAGCGGGGGTTGGGAGCAGTTCTTC. It yields the protein CSARGTSGGWEQFF.

This clonotype was seen more than once but under ten times. The chain joins TRBV29-1 to TRBJ2-5, with D hard to call. The V end lost 1 base, the J end lost 4 bases, and 16 bases lay between the germline ends. The CDR3 contains 15 residues. From germline, CDR1 is SQVTM and CDR2 ANQGSEA. This CDR3 is CSVEGSKGKGETQYF. CDR3 DNA sequence: TGCAGCGTTGAAGGCTCAAAAGGAAAGGGAGAGACCCAGTACTTC.

This chain uses TRBV11-2 with TRBJ1-2; D is perhaps TRBD1 (6 bases). V was clipped by 2 bases and J by 5 bases, with 18 bases between them. Germline values: CDR1 SGHAT, CDR2 FQNNGV. CDR3 length: 16 amino acids. CDR3 loop: CASSLLLGGSAYGYTF. In DNA, the CDR3 is TGTGCCAGCAGCTTATTGCTAGGGGGTTCGGCTTATGGCTACACCTTC.

The gene calls are TRBV24-1 and TRBJ2-2; D assignment may be TRBD1 or TRBD2 (5 bases each). Per germline, CDR1 KGHDR and CDR2 SFDVKD. Trimming pared 9 bases from V and 3 bases from J, leaving 13 bases between. The CDR3 sequence is 14 residues long. The CDR3 region is CATSKRGDTGELFF. DNA of the CDR3: TGTGCCACCTCTAAGCGAGGGGACACCGGGGAGCTGTTTTTT.

The genes are TRBV24-1 and TRBJ2-1; the match to TRBD1 covers 7 bases. With 3 bases clipped from V and 5 bases from J, the junction kept 9 bases outside the gene matches. Germline CDR1 KGHDR, CDR2 SFDVKD. This CDR3 contains 16 residues. This CDR3 reads CATSDHGQAPDNEQFF. CDR3 DNA sequence: TGTGCCACCAGTGATCACGGACAGGCCCCCGACAATGAGCAGTTCTTC.